Listed below are T cell receptor beta chains from one sample, sequenced in a study of stem cell transplantation in POMP-related autoinflammatory disease. TCRdb keeps only in-frame clones here, not all; method: immunoSEQ multiplex PCR. Here the sample spans over 8,000 clones, 79% being singletons. Specimen: CD4+ T cells from PBMCs, collected after stem cell transplantation. The receptors were sampled from a human patient with POMP-related autoinflammation and immune dysregulation (PRAID). Some T cells may have originated in the graft donor. Each CDR3 is given with its conserved first and last residue. The order of the fields is V gene, CDR3 length, D gene, J gene, clone size, CDR3 DNA, CDR3 protein. D genes are given only for firm matches. Size is omitted from some rows. Given values are once, few, many or a class for expanded clones.

TRBV2	14	TRBD2	TRBJ2-3	NA	TGTGCCAGCAATAGGCGGGAGATTACAGATACGCAGTATTTT	CASNRREITDTQYF
TRBV5-1	16	TRBD2	TRBJ2-2	few	TGCGCCAGCAGCGGCGGACTAGCGCTACGGGGCGGGGAGCTGTTTTTT	CASSGGLALRGGELFF
TRBV11-3	16	NA	TRBJ2-1	NA	TGTGCCAGCAGCTTAGACCGGGACACCACAGGAGGTGAGCAGTTCTTC	CASSLDRDTTGGEQFF
TRBV28	16	TRBD1	TRBJ1-4	NA	TGTGCCAGCAGTTCAACGGGACAGGGACATAATGAAAAACTGTTTTTT	CASSSTGQGHNEKLFF
TRBV30	17	NA	TRBJ1-6	NA	TGTGCCTGGAGTGGGTTCGGGCAGGAAAGATTTAATTCACCCCTCCACTTT	CAWSGFGQERFNSPLHF
TRBV11-2	15	NA	TRBJ2-1	NA	TGTGCCAGCCATCGAATAACACGCTCCTACAATGAGCAGTTCTTC	CASHRITRSYNEQFF
TRBV7-9	14	NA	TRBJ2-7	NA	TGTGCCAGCAGCCCCCGGGACACCTCATACGAGCAGTACTTC	CASSPRDTSYEQYF
TRBV19	14	NA	TRBJ2-2	NA	TGTGCCAGTATTCCCCAGGGGAACACCGGGGAGCTGTTTTTT	CASIPQGNTGELFF
TRBV18	16	TRBD1	TRBJ2-7	NA	TGTGCCCACTCGAGGACAGGGGGCCGGGGCTCCTACGAGCAGTACTTC	CAHSRTGGRGSYEQYF
TRBV5-8	15	TRBD1	TRBJ2-5	NA	TGTGCCAGCAGCTTGGGACAGGGGGCGAGAGAGACCCAGTACTTC	CASSLGQGARETQYF
TRBV19	12	NA	TRBJ1-2	NA	TGTGCCAGTAGTAGGGACTACTATGGCTACACCTTC	CASSRDYYGYTF
TRBV12-3/TRBV12-4	12	TRBD2	TRBJ2-7	NA	TGTGCCAGCAGTCCGGGGGGTCTTCCCCAACTCTTC	CASSPGGLPQLF
TRBV30	15	NA	TRBJ1-2	once	TGTGCCTGGAATATAGGGGCAGGGAGAATCAAGGGCTACACCTTC	CAWNIGAGRIKGYTF
TRBV2	14	NA	TRBJ2-3	NA	TGTGCCAGCAGTGTCCGGGACAACACAGATACGCAGTATTTT	CASSVRDNTDTQYF
TRBV28	11	NA	TRBJ2-5	NA	TGTGCCAGCAGCTTCTGGGAGACCCAGTACTTC	CASSFWETQYF
TRBV5-1	15	NA	TRBJ2-6	few	TGCGCCAGCAGCTTGCAGGGAACTGGGGCCAACGTCCTGACTTTC	CASSLQGTGANVLTF
TRBV11-2	19	TRBD2	TRBJ2-1	NA	TGTGCCAGCAGGACCAGGTCAGGGGCTAGCGGGTTCTCCTACAATGAGCAGTTCTTC	CASRTRSGASGFSYNEQFF
TRBV5-1	13	TRBD2	TRBJ2-5	NA	TGCGCCAGCAGCCCGGCGGGGGAGCAGACCCAGTACTTC	CASSPAGEQTQYF
TRBV30	12	NA	TRBJ1-1	NA	TGTGCCTGGAGAAATGTGAACACTGAAGCTTTCTTT	CAWRNVNTEAFF
TRBV29-1	17	TRBD1	TRBJ2-1	NA	TGCAGCGCGGGACAGGGCAGTGGGGCCCTATTAAACAATGAGCAGTTCTTC	CSAGQGSGALLNNEQFF
TRBV12-3/TRBV12-4	10	NA	TRBJ2-1	NA	TGTGCCAGCAGTTTAGATGAGCAGTTCTTC	CASSLDEQFF
TRBV10-2	13	NA	TRBJ2-3	NA	TGCGCCAGTGGGAGACAAAACACAGATACGCAGTATTTT	CASGRQNTDTQYF
TRBV27	15	NA	TRBJ2-1	NA	TGTGCCAGCAGTCTTAGGGATTTTGGTTCCAATGAGCAGTTCTTC	CASSLRDFGSNEQFF
TRBV11-3	18	TRBD2	TRBJ2-3	NA	TGTGCCAGCAGCCTGGGGGGACTATTACTACCTAGCACAGATACGCAGTATTTT	CASSLGGLLLPSTDTQYF
TRBV2	11	NA	TRBJ2-1	NA	TGTGCCAGCAGTGAATACAATGAGCAGTTCTTC	CASSEYNEQFF
TRBV7-3	18	TRBD2	TRBJ2-1	NA	TGTGCCAGCAGCCCCATCGGGACTAGCGGGAGTACCTACAATGAGCAGTTCTTC	CASSPIGTSGSTYNEQFF
TRBV30	15	TRBD2	TRBJ2-7	few	TGTGCCTCTTCCTCCCTGGGGGGGAGCTCCTACGAGCAGTACTTC	CASSSLGGSSYEQYF
TRBV27	17	NA	TRBJ2-3	NA	TGTGCCAGCAGTCCCGTAGTTGGGAGCGGTCCCTCGGATACGCAGTATTTT	CASSPVVGSGPSDTQYF
TRBV5-4	14	TRBD1	TRBJ2-4	NA	TGTGCCAGCAGCGGTACGGGACAGCTAAACATTCAGTACTTC	CASSGTGQLNIQYF
TRBV7-9	16	TRBD1	TRBJ1-2	NA	TGTGCCAGCAGCTTAGCGCCCGGGACAGGGGGTCGTGGCTACACCTTC	CASSLAPGTGGRGYTF
TRBV15	14	NA	TRBJ2-1	NA	TGTGCCACCCGGGTTACGAGCTCCTACAATGAGCAGTTCTTC	CATRVTSSYNEQFF
TRBV20-1	13	TRBD1	TRBJ1-1	NA	TGCAGTGCCAGTCGGGACAGGGTCACTGAAGCTTTCTTT	CSASRDRVTEAFF
TRBV12-3/TRBV12-4	13	TRBD2	TRBJ2-1	NA	TGTGCCAGCAGTTTACTAGCGGGAGTTGTGCAGTTCTTC	CASSLLAGVVQFF
TRBV19	14	NA	TRBJ2-7	NA	TGTGCCAGTAGTAGGGGCTACTCCTCCTACGAGCAGTACTTC	CASSRGYSSYEQYF
TRBV6-5	14	NA	TRBJ1-3	once	TGTGCCAGCAGTTACGGGGGACCTGGAAACACCATATATTTT	CASSYGGPGNTIYF
TRBV9	13	NA	TRBJ2-1	NA	TGTGCCAGCAGCGTAGTAGTTGTCGGGGAGCAGTTCTTC	CASSVVVVGEQFF
TRBV4-2	15	NA	TRBJ2-7	NA	TGTGCCAGCAGCCAAGAGACGGGAGCACGGGACGAGCAGTACTTC	CASSQETGARDEQYF
TRBV30	13	TRBD1	TRBJ1-2	NA	TGTGCCGGGACAGGGGTAGTTTTCTATGGCTACACCTTC	CAGTGVVFYGYTF
TRBV27	15	TRBD1	TRBJ2-7	NA	TGTGCCAGCAGGGACAGGGGAGCATCGAAGTACGAGCAGTACTTC	CASRDRGASKYEQYF
TRBV9	13	NA	TRBJ2-2	NA	TGTGCCAGCAGCGTAGTTCCATCCGGGGAGCTGTTTTTT	CASSVVPSGELFF
TRBV7-9	14	NA	TRBJ2-1	NA	TGTGCCAGCAGCATTGCCGGACAGTACAATGAGCAGTTCTTC	CASSIAGQYNEQFF
TRBV30	13	NA	TRBJ1-1	NA	TGTGCCTGGAGAAAACGGTTGGACACTGAAGCTTTCTTT	CAWRKRLDTEAFF
TRBV5-4	15	NA	TRBJ1-1	NA	TGTGCCAGCAGCTTGGAACGGGGGGCCATCACTGAAGCTTTCTTT	CASSLERGAITEAFF
TRBV6-5	16	NA	TRBJ2-7	NA	TGTGCCAGCAGTTACCGGCCTTCGGGCGGGATCAACGAGCAGTACTTC	CASSYRPSGGINEQYF
TRBV5-4	15	TRBD2	TRBJ2-1	NA	TGTGCCAGCAGTCCCGGGACTAGCGGGAGGAATGAGCAGTTCTTC	CASSPGTSGRNEQFF
TRBV5-4	14	NA	TRBJ1-6	few	TGTGCCAGCAGCTCTCGGGACGGAAATTCACCCCTCCACTTT	CASSSRDGNSPLHF
TRBV7-2	13	TRBD1	TRBJ1-2	few	TGTGCCAGCAGCTTGGGACAGTTTGATGGCTACACCTTC	CASSLGQFDGYTF
TRBV11-2	16	TRBD2	TRBJ2-1	few	TGTGCCAGCAGCTTAAGCCTGAGGGGACTACGAAATGAGCAGTTCTTC	CASSLSLRGLRNEQFF
TRBV15	13	NA	TRBJ2-2	once	TGTGCCACCAGCAAGCGGGCGCCCGGGGAGCTGTTTTTT	CATSKRAPGELFF
TRBV9	15	NA	TRBJ2-3	NA	TGTGCCAGCAGCGTAGAGGTAGGGTTCACAGATACGCAGTATTTT	CASSVEVGFTDTQYF
TRBV30	15	NA	TRBJ1-6	few	TGTGCCTGGAATCGGGGGGAAGGAGATAATTCACCCCTCCACTTT	CAWNRGEGDNSPLHF